This is a list of T cell receptor beta chains from one sample in a study of identical twins. Each CDR3 protein gets one entry after TCRdb re-called the 5' RACE reads with MiXCR. The sample lists a few hundred thousand distinct CDR3 sequences; 7.5% to 10% were seen once. The sample also formed part of further work on yellow fever vaccine responses in identical twins.

The specimen was PBMCs. The receptors shown here come from a woman aged 18-35 years in good health. CDR3s include the opening cysteine and the closing phenylalanine or tryptophan. A D gene is named only where the DNA matches it firmly. Only part of the rows carry a size: once, few, many, or a class if the clone is expanded.

TRBV30	.	.	TRBJ2-7	TGTGCCTGGACCCAGGGGACCTACGAGCAGTACTTC	CAWTQGTYEQYF
TRBV20-1	.	.	TRBJ1-1	TGCAGTGCTAGAGGGGGACTCTCTCGTTCCACTGAAGCTTTCTTT	CSARGGLSRSTEAFF
TRBV20-1	.	few	TRBJ1-1	TGCAGTGCTAGAGATCGTGGGATTATGAACACTGAAGCTTTCTTT	CSARDRGIMNTEAFF
TRBV3-1	TRBD2	many	TRBJ2-7	TGTGCCAGCAGCCAAGGGACTAGCGGGAGGTACGAGCAGTACTTC	CASSQGTSGRYEQYF
TRBV20-1	.	.	TRBJ1-1	TGCAGTGCCCACGGGGCCACGGGGACTGAAGCTTTCTTT	CSAHGATGTEAFF
TRBV12-3/TRBV12-4	TRBD1	few	TRBJ1-1	TGTGCCAGCGAAAGGGGGCTTGGCACTGAAGCTTTCTTT	CASERGLGTEAFF
TRBV7-9	.	few	TRBJ2-1	TGTGCCAGCAGCCCCTCCGGGAGTAAGTACAATGAGCAGTTCTTC	CASSPSGSKYNEQFF
TRBV4-1	TRBD2	few	TRBJ2-7	TGCGCCAGCAGCCACAGGGCGCTAGCGGCCTACGAGCAGTACTTC	CASSHRALAAYEQYF
TRBV5-1	TRBD1	.	TRBJ2-3	TGCGCCAGCAGCTTGGGGGGGACAGGGGTGAATACGCAGTATTTT	CASSLGGTGVNTQYF
TRBV6-1	TRBD1	.	TRBJ1-2	TGTGCCAGCAGCCGTGACAGGGATAATGGCTACACCTTC	CASSRDRDNGYTF
TRBV15	.	few	TRBJ2-7	TGTGCCACCAGCAGACCTCCCGACAGAACCTACGAGCAGTACTTC	CATSRPPDRTYEQYF